The T cell receptor (beta chain) under discussion was sequenced for a study of CD8 T cells in Susac syndrome. Random hexamers were used to reverse transcribe roughly 0.45 to 1 ug of RNA. immunoSEQ multiplex PCR amplified TCR beta CDR3 across 54 Vbeta, 13 Jbeta. One entry per CDR3 protein results from TCRdb running MiXCR on the immunoSEQ multiplex PCR reads. The repertoire holds some 190,000 distinct CDR3 sequences, with 90% to 95% as singletons. Sequencing of TCR beta was performed on blood CD8+ T cells and on blood CD4+ T cells. The CD8+ and CD4+ T cells were negatively isolated, with the TEMRA cells enriched by FACS. Germline CDR1 is MNHEY and CDR2 is SVGAGI. The ends were cut back, 0 bases at V and 0 bases at J, with 15 bases in the middle. This CDR3 comprises 18 residues.

J is TRBJ2-1 and V is TRBV6-5; D uncertain. This TCR derives from a human donor in good health. The material sequenced was CD4+ T cells from PBMCs. In DNA, the CDR3 is TGTGCCAGCAGTTACTCGAGTCTTTCTCCGAGCTCCTACAATGAGCAGTTCTTC. It codes for CASSYSSLSPSSYNEQFF.